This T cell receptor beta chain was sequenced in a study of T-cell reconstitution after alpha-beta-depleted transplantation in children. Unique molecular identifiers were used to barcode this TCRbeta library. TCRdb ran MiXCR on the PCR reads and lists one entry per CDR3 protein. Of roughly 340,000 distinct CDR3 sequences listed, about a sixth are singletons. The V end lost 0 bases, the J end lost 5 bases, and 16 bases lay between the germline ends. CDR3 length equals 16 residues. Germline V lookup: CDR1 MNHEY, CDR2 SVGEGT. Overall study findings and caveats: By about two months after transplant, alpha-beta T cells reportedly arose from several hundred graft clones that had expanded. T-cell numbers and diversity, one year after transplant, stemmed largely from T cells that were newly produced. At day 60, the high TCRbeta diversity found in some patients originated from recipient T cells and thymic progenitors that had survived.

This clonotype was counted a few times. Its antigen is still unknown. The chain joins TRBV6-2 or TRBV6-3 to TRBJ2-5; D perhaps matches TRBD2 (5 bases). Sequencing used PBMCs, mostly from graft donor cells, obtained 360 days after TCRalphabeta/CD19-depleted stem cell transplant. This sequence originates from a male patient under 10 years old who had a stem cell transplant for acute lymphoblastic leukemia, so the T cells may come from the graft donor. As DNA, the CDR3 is TGTGCCAGCAGTTACTCGAGCTGGGAGTTCGCGGAGACCCAGTACTTC. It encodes CASSYSSWEFAETQYF.